The 29 T cell receptor beta chains below all came from one sample that was sequenced in a study of blood T cell repertoires in COVID-19. Produced via immunoSEQ multiplex PCR; TCRdb's table is partial and in-frame only. Of tens of thousands of clones listed, 75% to 90% were seen once; the top ten hold around 4.8%. Sequencing was performed on peripheral blood. The source of these receptors is a woman aged 70-85 years with acute or convalescent COVID-19.

The gene calls are TRBV6-2 or TRBV6-3 and TRBJ1-5; D may be TRBD1 (5 bases). V dropped 2 bases and J dropped 7 bases, with 15 bases sitting between them. CDR1 is MNHEY, CDR2 SVGEGT, per germline. The CDR3 loop spans 15 amino acids. The CDR3 DNA sequence: TGTGCCAGCAGTTACGGCACCGGGGGTTGGCAGCCCCAGCATTTT. Translation gives CASSYGTGGWQPQHF.

This chain joins TRBV5-1 and TRBJ1-1; D call uncertain. This CDR3 spans 14 amino acids. Germline V gives CDR1 SGHRS, CDR2 YFSETQ. The V end lost 1 base, the J end lost 4 bases, and 11 bases lay between the germline ends. The CDR3: CASSLTQSGTEAFF. DNA for the CDR3: TGCGCCAGCAGCTTGACTCAATCGGGCACTGAAGCTTTCTTT.

The CDR3 sequence: CASSLAADQPQHF. The DNA of the CDR3 is TGTGCCAGCAGTTTAGCGGCAGATCAGCCCCAGCATTTT. This rearrangement joins TRBV12-3 or TRBV12-4 to TRBJ1-5, with D unresolved. CDR3 size: 13 residues. Trimming left V 0 bases short and J 5 bases short, with 5 bases between.

This clone came up once. The chain couples TRBV11-2 to TRBJ1-1, with 10 nucleotides matching TRBD1. J lost 6 bases, V lost 5 bases, and 9 bases had no gene match. Germline CDR1 is SGHAT and CDR2 is FQNNGV. This CDR3 has 15 residues. The CDR3 nucleotides read TGTGCCAGCAGCCTGTGGACAGGGGGAAGGTCTGAAGCTTTCTTT. Its translation is CASSLWTGGRSEAFF.

This chain uses TRBV10-3 with TRBJ2-7, with 8 positions matching TRBD1. The V gene end was trimmed by 4 bases and the J gene end by 0 bases; junction bases not matched to a gene: 8. CDR3 size: 16 residues. CDR1 is ENHRY, CDR2 SYGVKD, per germline. Here the CDR3 reads CAISVRQGKGSYEQYF. CDR3 DNA sequence: TGTGCCATCAGTGTCCGACAGGGGAAAGGCTCCTACGAGCAGTACTTC.

This clone was observed once. The V and J genes are TRBV3-1 (or the pseudogene TRBV3-2) and TRBJ2-5; perhaps TRBD2 as D (5 bases). Germline loops: CDR1 LGHDT, CDR2 YNNKEL (reference sequence). This CDR3 has 14 residues. V lost 4 bases, J lost 7 bases, and 16 bases lay in between. For the CDR3, the DNA is TGTGCCAGCAGCCGCCCGGGAAACAAGGGGACCCAGTACTTC. Translation gives CASSRPGNKGTQYF.

The chain combines TRBV15 with TRBJ2-5; 9 bases are shared with TRBD1. CDR1 LNHNV and CDR2 YYDKDF come from the germline V gene (reference sequence). The CDR3 covers 16 residues. V gave up 6 bases and J gave up 1 base; unmatched junction bases: 9. Here the CDR3 DNA reads TGTGCCACCAGTTCCCTGGACAGGGGCTCCCAAGAGACCCAGTACTTC. This sequence encodes CATSSLDRGSQETQYF.

The chain joins TRBV4-3 to TRBJ2-4, with TRBD2 matching over 7 bases. Germline V lookup: CDR1 LGHNA, CDR2 YSLEER. This CDR3 region has 18 residues. V lost 0 bases to trimming and J lost 6 bases; unmatched junction nucleotides: 14. Here the CDR3 reads CASSQEADASSGGNIQYF. The CDR3 region has the DNA TGCGCCAGCAGCCAAGAAGCGGACGCGTCCTCGGGGGGAAACATTCAGTACTTC.

The rearrangement joins TRBV7-9 to TRBJ1-6, with D unclear. This CDR3 has 14 amino acids. Trimming stripped 5 bases from V and 7 bases from J, with 12 bases between. CDR1 and CDR2 from the germline V gene are SEHNR and FQNEAQ (reference sequence). DNA for the CDR3: TGTGCCAGCAGCCCCGACACTGGAAATTCACCCCTCCACTTT. Residues: CASSPDTGNSPLHF.

This clone was observed a few times. Other DNA sequences within the sample encode an identical CDR3. The rearrangement links TRBV3-1 (or the pseudogene TRBV3-2) to TRBJ1-2; tentative D call: TRBD1 (6 bases). V lost 3 bases and J 3 bases, leaving 8 bases between the germline ends. The germline CDR1 and CDR2 sequences are LGHDT and YNNKEL (reference sequence). The CDR3 has 13 amino acids. The CDR3 sequence: CASSQSGDYGYTF. The CDR3 region has the DNA TGTGCCAGCAGCCAGTCAGGGGACTATGGCTACACCTTC.

This rearrangement joins TRBV19 to TRBJ2-7, with TRBD1 matching over 8 bases. The germline gives CDR1 LNHDA, CDR2 SQIVND (reference sequence). V shed 6 bases, J shed 6 bases, and the junction held 13 bases outside the gene matches. The CDR3 covers 15 residues. The CDR3 loop reads CASSTLTGQGGEQYF. The CDR3 coding sequence is TGTGCCAGTAGCACCCTGACCGGACAGGGAGGCGAGCAGTACTTC.

This sequence joins TRBV2 and TRBJ2-7; D is uncertain. The CDR3 consists of 13 residues. Germline CDR1 SNHLY, CDR2 FYNNEI. V lost 9 bases and J 4 bases, leaving 16 bases between the germline ends. The CDR3, as DNA: TGTGCCAGTTTAGAACCGCATTCGTACGAGCAGTACTTC. This sequence encodes CASLEPHSYEQYF. Variable domain in full (rest from reference TRBV2 and TRBJ2-7): EPEVTQTPSHQVTQMGQEVILRCVPISNHLYFYWYRQILGQKVEFLVSFYNNEISEKSEIFDDQFSVERPDGSNFTLKIRSTKLEDSAMYFCASLEPHSYEQYFGPGTRLTVT.

The rearrangement joins TRBV7-2 to TRBJ2-1, with a possible D match to TRBD1 (7 bases). Per the germline V gene, CDR1 is SGHTA and CDR2 is FQGNSA. V lost 1 base to trimming and J lost 8 bases, with 15 bases between them. This CDR3 contains 15 residues. CDR3 protein: CASSLVARGVDEQFF. In nucleotides, the CDR3 is TGTGCCAGCAGCTTAGTCGCCAGGGGGGTGGATGAGCAGTTCTTC.

V and J are TRBV7-9 and TRBJ2-1; possible D gene TRBD2, 5 bases. CDR1 is SEHNR and CDR2 is FQNEAQ in the germline V gene (reference sequence). This CDR3 is 11 amino acids long. Trimming cost V 5 bases and J 12 bases, with 11 bases left between them. In DNA, the CDR3 is TGTGCCAGCAGCCTTTTTAGCGCGCAGTTCTTC. Amino acids: CASSLFSAQFF.

V and J are TRBV18 and TRBJ2-2; 9 nucleotides align to TRBD1. CDR3 size: 15 residues. Germline CDR1 is KGHSH and CDR2 is LQKENI. The V segment lost 3 bases and the J segment 8 bases; nucleotides outside the gene matches: 7. CDR3 in amino acids: CASSPKGTGKGELFF. The CDR3 DNA follows: TGTGCCAGCTCACCGAAAGGGACAGGGAAGGGGGAGCTGTTTTTT.

This chain uses TRBV6-2 or TRBV6-3 with TRBJ1-1; a weak D match, TRBD1 (6 bases). The CDR3 has 16 amino acids. Trimming removed 2 bases at V and 0 bases at J, with 13 bases between. Per germline, CDR1 MNHEY and CDR2 SVGEGT. CDR3 nucleotides: TGTGCCAGCAGTTACGGCGGGGGCCGAATGAACACTGAAGCTTTCTTT. It encodes CASSYGGGRMNTEAFF.

This clone was counted a few times. The V and J genes are TRBV5-1 and TRBJ1-1, with D tentatively TRBD1 (5 bases). Trimming took off 0 bases at V and 4 bases at J, with 13 bases between the two ends. Germline-derived CDR1 and CDR2 are SGHRS and YFSETQ. There are 15 residues in the CDR3. CDR3 loop: CASSLEGFGVTEAFF. The CDR3 DNA reads TGCGCCAGCAGCTTGGAGGGGTTTGGGGTCACTGAAGCTTTCTTT.

This chain joins TRBV21-1 and TRBJ1-1; the table's D gene call, TRBD1, was not cross checked with the DNA. TRBV21-1 is a pseudogene segment. The CDR3 runs to 18 residues. CDR3 nucleotide sequence: TGTGCCAGCAGCCAGGTCGTACAAGACGGAACGAAGAACACTGAAGCTTTCTTT. Its translation: CASSQVVQDGTKNTEAFF.

V gene TRBV9 combines with J gene TRBJ2-2; D is possibly TRBD2 (7 bases). CDR1 is SGDLS, CDR2 YYNGEE, per germline. This CDR3 spans 14 amino acids. The V end lost 7 bases, the J end lost 4 bases, and 14 bases lay between the germline ends. CDR3 DNA: TGTGCCAGCGGGGGGGGCCCATCCACCGGGGAGCTGTTTTTT. This codes for CASGGGPSTGELFF.

The chain combines TRBV7-4 with TRBJ2-5; D may be TRBD1 (5 bases). V lost 5 bases to trimming and J lost 4 bases, with 14 bases between them. CDR1 is SGHVT and CDR2 is SQSDAQ in the germline V gene. The CDR3 runs to 14 residues. The CDR3 sequence: CASSLRAGRETQYF. The CDR3 DNA sequence: TGTGCCAGCAGCCTCCGGGCAGGGCGAGAGACCCAGTACTTC.

This chain joins TRBV27 and TRBJ1-1; the D is unclear. V lost 3 bases and J 5 bases, leaving 16 bases between the germline ends. CDR3 length: 15 amino acids. Germline assignment: CDR1 MNHEY and CDR2 SMNVEV (reference sequence). The CDR3 region is CASSLRAGRGTEAFF. The CDR3 coding sequence is TGTGCCAGCAGTTTGCGAGCCGGAAGAGGGACTGAAGCTTTCTTT.

The chain is built from TRBV5-1 and TRBJ2-1, with 13 bases aligning to TRBD2. CDR3 size: 17 residues. V lost 4 bases to trimming and J lost 5 bases; unmatched junction nucleotides: 9. The V gene's germline CDR1 is SGHRS and CDR2 YFSETQ. CDR3 in amino acids: CASSPTSGGAGDNEQFF. For the CDR3, the DNA is TGCGCCAGCAGCCCTACTAGCGGGGGGGCCGGAGACAATGAGCAGTTCTTC.

This clone was detected only a few times. The chain recombines TRBV19 with TRBJ1-1, with 10 bases fitting TRBD1. The germline CDR1 and CDR2 sequences are LNHDA and SQIVND (reference sequence). With 9 bases clipped from V and 4 bases from J, the junction kept 5 bases outside the gene matches. The CDR3 is 13 amino acids. The CDR3 loop is CASTRDRGTEAFF. The CDR3 region has the DNA TGTGCCAGCACCCGGGACAGGGGCACTGAAGCTTTCTTT.

The rearrangement links TRBV11-2 to TRBJ1-1, with D tentatively TRBD1 (5 bases). Germline V gives CDR1 SGHAT, CDR2 FQNNGV. Deletions cut 7 bases from V and 6 bases from J, with 24 bases between. The CDR3 totals 16 residues. CDR3 amino acids: CASTGGTGGFNAEAFF. The CDR3 DNA reads as TGTGCCAGCACCGGGGGGACTGGAGGATTTAACGCTGAAGCTTTCTTT.

The CDR3 spells CASSQVYPGNTIYF. The CDR3 DNA reads as TGCGCCAGCAGCCAAGTATATCCTGGAAACACCATATATTTT. The gene calls are TRBV4-1 and TRBJ1-3, with no clear D. V was clipped by 1 base and J by 2 bases, with 6 bases between them. From germline, CDR1 is MGHRA and CDR2 YSYEKL. CDR3 length equals 14 residues.

The rearrangement uses TRBV7-9 and TRBJ2-1, with 14 bases lining up with TRBD2. V lost 5 bases to trimming and J lost 9 bases; unmatched junction nucleotides: 9. The CDR3 runs 16 residues. The germline gives CDR1 SEHNR, CDR2 FQNEAQ (reference sequence). The CDR3 nucleotides are TGTGCCAGCAGCCCTCGACTAGCGGGGGGGCGGGGTGAGCAGTTCTTC. Translation gives CASSPRLAGGRGEQFF.

This clone was counted once. The rearrangement uses TRBV2 and TRBJ1-6; 10 positions agree with TRBD1. V gave up 4 bases and J gave up 0 bases; unmatched junction bases: 3. Germline lookup yields CDR1 SNHLY and CDR2 FYNNEI. The length of the CDR3 is 17 residues. CDR3 sequence: CASSADRGNSYNSPLHF. CDR3 nucleotides: TGTGCCAGCAGTGCGGACAGGGGGAACTCCTATAATTCACCCCTCCACTTT. The variable domain in full, completed from reference TRBV2 and TRBJ1-6, reads EPEVTQTPSHQVTQMGQEVILRCVPISNHLYFYWYRQILGQKVEFLVSFYNNEISEKSEIFDDQFSVERPDGSNFTLKIRSTKLEDSAMYFCASSADRGNSYNSPLHFGNGTRLTVT.

The chain couples TRBV3-1 (or the pseudogene TRBV3-2) to TRBJ2-7, with 7 bases that match TRBD2. After removal of 4 bases from V and 3 bases from J, the junction contained 6 bases not matched to a gene. This CDR3 is built from 14 residues. CDR1 is LGHDT and CDR2 is YNNKEL in the germline V gene (reference sequence). The CDR3 is CASSRRGGDYEQYF. The CDR3 DNA is TGTGCCAGCAGCCGACGGGGAGGGGACTACGAGCAGTACTTC.

This clone was observed a single time. The chain recombines TRBV7-2 with TRBJ1-5; 7 bases agree with TRBD1. Germline V gene lookup returns CDR1 SGHTA and CDR2 FQGNSA. The CDR3 is 13 residues long. The V gene end was trimmed by 3 bases and the J gene end by 8 bases; junction bases not matched to a gene: 4. The chain's CDR3 is CASSFTQGEPQHF. In DNA form, the CDR3 reads TGTGCCAGCAGCTTCACGCAGGGGGAGCCCCAGCATTTT. Filled out from reference TRBV7-2 and TRBJ1-5, the complete variable domain reads GAGVSQSPSNKVTEKGKDVELRCDPISGHTALYWYRQSLGQGLEFLIYFQGNSAPDKSGLPSDRFSAERTGGSVSTLTIQRTQQEDSAVYLCASSFTQGEPQHFGDGTRLSIL.